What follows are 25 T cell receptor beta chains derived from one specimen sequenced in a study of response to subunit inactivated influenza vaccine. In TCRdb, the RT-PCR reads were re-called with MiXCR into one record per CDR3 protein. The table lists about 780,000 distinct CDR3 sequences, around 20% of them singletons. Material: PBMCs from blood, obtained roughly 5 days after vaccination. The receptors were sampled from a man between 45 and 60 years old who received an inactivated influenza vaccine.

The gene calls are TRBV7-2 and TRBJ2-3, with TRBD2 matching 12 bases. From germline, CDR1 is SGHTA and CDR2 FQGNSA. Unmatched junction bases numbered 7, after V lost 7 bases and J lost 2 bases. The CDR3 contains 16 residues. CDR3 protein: CASTKSSGRDTDTQYF. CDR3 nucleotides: TGTGCCAGCACCAAATCTAGCGGGAGGGACACAGATACGCAGTATTTT.

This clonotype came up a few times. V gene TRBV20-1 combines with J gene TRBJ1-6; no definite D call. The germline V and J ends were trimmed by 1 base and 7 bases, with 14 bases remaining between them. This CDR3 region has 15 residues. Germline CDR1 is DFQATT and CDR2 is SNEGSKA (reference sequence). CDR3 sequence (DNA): TGCAGTGCTAGAGTCCACTCGGGTATGAATTCACCCCTCCACTTT. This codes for CSARVHSGMNSPLHF.

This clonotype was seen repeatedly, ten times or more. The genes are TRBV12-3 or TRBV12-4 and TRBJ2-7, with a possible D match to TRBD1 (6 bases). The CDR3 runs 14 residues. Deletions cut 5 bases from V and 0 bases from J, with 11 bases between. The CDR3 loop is CASSQGSSSYEQYF. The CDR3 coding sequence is TGTGCCAGCAGTCAGGGGTCTAGCTCCTACGAGCAGTACTTC.

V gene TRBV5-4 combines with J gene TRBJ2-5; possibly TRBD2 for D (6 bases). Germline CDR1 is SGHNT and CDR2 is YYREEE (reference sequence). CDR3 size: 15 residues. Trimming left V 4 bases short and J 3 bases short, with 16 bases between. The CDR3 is CASSPRPASEETQYF. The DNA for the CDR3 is TGTGCCAGCAGCCCCCGCCCGGCTAGCGAAGAGACCCAGTACTTC.

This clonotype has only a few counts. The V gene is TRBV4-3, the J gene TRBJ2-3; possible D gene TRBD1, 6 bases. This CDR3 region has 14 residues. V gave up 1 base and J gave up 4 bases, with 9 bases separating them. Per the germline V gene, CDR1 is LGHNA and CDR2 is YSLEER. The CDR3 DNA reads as TGCGCCAGCAGCCAAGTTTACAGGGCAGATACGCAGTATTTT. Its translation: CASSQVYRADTQYF.

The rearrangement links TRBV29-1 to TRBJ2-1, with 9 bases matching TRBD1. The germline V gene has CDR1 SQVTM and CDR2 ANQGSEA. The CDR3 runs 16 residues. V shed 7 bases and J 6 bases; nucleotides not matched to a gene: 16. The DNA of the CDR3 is TGCAGCGCCCGTCCTGTCTCCGGGACAGGGTCCAATGAGCAGTTCTTC. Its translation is CSARPVSGTGSNEQFF.

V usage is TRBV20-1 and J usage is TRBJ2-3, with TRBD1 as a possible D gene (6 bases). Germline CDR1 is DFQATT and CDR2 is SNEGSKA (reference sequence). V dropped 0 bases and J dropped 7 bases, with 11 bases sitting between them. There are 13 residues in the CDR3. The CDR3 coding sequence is TGCAGTGCTAGAGAAGGGGGTGTTTATACGCAGTATTTT. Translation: CSAREGGVYTQYF.

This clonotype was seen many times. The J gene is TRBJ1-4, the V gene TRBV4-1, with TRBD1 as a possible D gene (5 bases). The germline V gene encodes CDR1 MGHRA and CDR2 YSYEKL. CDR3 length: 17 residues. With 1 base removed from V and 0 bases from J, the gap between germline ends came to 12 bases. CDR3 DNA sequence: TGCGCCAGCAGCCAAGGTCTGATAGGGGCAACTAATGAAAAACTGTTTTTT. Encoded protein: CASSQGLIGATNEKLFF.

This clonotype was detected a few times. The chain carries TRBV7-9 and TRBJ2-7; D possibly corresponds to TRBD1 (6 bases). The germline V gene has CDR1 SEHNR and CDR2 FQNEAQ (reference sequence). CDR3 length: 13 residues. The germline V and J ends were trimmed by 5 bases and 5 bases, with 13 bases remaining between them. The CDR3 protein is CASSITGSNEQYF. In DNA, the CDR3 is TGTGCCAGCAGCATTACAGGGTCAAACGAGCAGTACTTC.

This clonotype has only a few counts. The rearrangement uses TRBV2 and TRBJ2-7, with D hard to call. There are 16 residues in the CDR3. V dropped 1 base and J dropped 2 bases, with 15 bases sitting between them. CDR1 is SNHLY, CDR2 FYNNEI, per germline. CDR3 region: CASSEVPPTHPYEQYF. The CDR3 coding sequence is TGTGCCAGCAGTGAAGTCCCCCCCACGCACCCCTACGAGCAGTACTTC.

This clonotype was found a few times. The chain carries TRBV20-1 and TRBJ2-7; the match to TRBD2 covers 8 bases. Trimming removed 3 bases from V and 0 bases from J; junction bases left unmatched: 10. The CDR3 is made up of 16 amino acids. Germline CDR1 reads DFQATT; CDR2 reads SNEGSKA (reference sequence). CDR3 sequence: CSASSLLAEVSYEQYF. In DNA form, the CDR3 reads TGCAGTGCTAGCTCCCTACTAGCGGAGGTCTCCTACGAGCAGTACTTC.

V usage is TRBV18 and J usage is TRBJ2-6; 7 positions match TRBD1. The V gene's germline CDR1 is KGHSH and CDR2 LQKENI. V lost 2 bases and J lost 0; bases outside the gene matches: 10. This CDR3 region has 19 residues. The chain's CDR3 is CASSPLPPGQYSGANVLTF. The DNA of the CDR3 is TGTGCCAGCTCACCATTACCTCCGGGACAGTACTCTGGGGCCAACGTCCTGACTTTC.

CDR3 sequence (DNA): TGTGCCACTGGCAGGACACACCAAGAGACCCAGTACTTC. It specifies CATGRTHQETQYF. The chain couples TRBV2 to TRBJ2-5; D is possibly TRBD1 (5 bases). Deletions cut 10 bases from V and 0 bases from J, with 12 bases between. Germline V gives CDR1 SNHLY, CDR2 FYNNEI. The CDR3 contains 13 residues.

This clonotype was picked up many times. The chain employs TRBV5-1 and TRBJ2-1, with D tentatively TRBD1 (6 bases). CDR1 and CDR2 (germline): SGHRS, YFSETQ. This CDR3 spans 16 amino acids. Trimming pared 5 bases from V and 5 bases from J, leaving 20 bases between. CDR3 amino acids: CASRSPSGQINNEQFF. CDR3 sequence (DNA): TGCGCCAGCAGGTCCCCGTCTGGACAGATAAACAATGAGCAGTTCTTC.

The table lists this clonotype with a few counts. CDR3 amino acids: CASSLIRGGNSPLHF. DNA of the CDR3: TGCGCCAGCAGCCTAATCCGGGGCGGCAATTCACCCCTCCACTTT. The rearrangement joins TRBV4-3 to TRBJ1-6; tentative D call: TRBD1 (5 bases). V gave up 4 bases and J gave up 7 bases, with 14 bases separating them. Germline CDR1 and CDR2: LGHNA and YSLEER. The CDR3 runs 15 residues.

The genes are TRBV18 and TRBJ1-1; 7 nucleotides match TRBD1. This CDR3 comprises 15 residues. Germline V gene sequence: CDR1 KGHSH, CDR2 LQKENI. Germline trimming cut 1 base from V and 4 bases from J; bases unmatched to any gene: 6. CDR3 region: CASSPQTGTATEAFF. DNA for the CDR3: TGTGCCAGCTCACCACAAACCGGGACAGCCACTGAAGCTTTCTTT.

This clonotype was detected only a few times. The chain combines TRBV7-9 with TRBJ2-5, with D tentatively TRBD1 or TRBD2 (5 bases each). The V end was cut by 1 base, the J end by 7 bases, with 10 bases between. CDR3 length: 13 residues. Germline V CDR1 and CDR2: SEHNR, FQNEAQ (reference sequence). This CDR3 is CASSLEGRRTQYF. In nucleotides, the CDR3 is TGTGCCAGCAGCTTAGAGGGGAGACGGACCCAGTACTTC.

The CDR3 here is CASSQDIVYEQYF. In DNA, the CDR3 is TGTGCCAGCAGCCAAGACATCGTTTACGAGCAGTACTTC. The chain joins TRBV4-2 to TRBJ2-7; D not resolved. This CDR3 comprises 13 residues. Between the trimmed V and J ends, which lost 0 bases and 4 bases, there was a span of 7 bases. CDR1 and CDR2 (germline): LGHNA, YNFKEQ.

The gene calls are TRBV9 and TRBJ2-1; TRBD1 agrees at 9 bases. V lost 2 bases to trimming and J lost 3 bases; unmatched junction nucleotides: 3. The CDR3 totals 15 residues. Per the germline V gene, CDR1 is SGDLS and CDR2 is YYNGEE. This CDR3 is CASSVGQGNYNEQFF. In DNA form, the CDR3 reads TGTGCCAGCAGCGTGGGACAGGGAAACTACAATGAGCAGTTCTTC.

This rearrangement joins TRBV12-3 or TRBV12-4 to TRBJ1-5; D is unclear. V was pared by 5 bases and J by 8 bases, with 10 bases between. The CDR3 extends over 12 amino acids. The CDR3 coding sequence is TGTGCCAGCAGTGGACCCGGGAAGCCCCAGCATTTT. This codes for CASSGPGKPQHF.

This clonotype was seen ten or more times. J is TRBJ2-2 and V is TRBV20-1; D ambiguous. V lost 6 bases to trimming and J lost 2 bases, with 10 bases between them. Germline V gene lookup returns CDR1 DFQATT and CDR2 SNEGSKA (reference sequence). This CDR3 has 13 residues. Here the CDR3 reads CSAPSLNTGELFF. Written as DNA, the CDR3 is TGCAGTGCGCCATCTCTTAACACCGGGGAGCTGTTTTTT.

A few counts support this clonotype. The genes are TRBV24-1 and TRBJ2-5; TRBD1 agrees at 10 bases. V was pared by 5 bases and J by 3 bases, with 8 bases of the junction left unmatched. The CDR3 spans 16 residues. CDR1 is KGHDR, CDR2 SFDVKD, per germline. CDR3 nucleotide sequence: TGTGCCACCAGTGCGACAGGGGGCTTACGAGAAGAGACCCAGTACTTC. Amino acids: CATSATGGLREETQYF.

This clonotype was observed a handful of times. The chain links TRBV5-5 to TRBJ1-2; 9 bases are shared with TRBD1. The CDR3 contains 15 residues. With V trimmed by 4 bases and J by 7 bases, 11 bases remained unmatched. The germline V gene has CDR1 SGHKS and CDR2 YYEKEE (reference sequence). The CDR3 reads CASSPTPDRGFGYTF. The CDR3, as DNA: TGTGCCAGCAGCCCAACACCGGACAGGGGATTTGGCTACACCTTC. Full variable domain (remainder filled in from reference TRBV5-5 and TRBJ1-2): DAGVTQSPTHLIKTRGQQVTLRCSPISGHKSVSWYQQVLGQGPQFIFQYYEKEERGRGNFPDRFSARQFPNYSSELNVNALLLGDSALYLCASSPTPDRGFGYTFGSGTRLTVV.

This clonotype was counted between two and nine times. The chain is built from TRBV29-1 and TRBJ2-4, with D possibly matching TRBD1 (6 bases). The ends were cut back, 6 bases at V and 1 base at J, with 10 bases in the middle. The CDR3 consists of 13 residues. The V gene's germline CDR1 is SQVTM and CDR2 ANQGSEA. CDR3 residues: CSVLDRAKNIQYF. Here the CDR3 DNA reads TGCAGCGTACTAGACAGGGCCAAAAACATTCAGTACTTC.

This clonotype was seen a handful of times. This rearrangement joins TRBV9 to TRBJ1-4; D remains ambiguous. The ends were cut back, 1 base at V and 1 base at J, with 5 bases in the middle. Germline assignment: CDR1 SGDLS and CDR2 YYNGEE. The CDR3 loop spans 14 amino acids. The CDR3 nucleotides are TGTGCCAGCAGCGTACTCGGAACTAATGAAAAACTGTTTTTT. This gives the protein CASSVLGTNEKLFF. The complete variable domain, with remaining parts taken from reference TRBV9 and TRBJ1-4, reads DSGVTQTPKHLITATGQRVTLRCSPRSGDLSVYWYQQSLDQGLQFLIQYYNGEERAKGNILERFSAQQFPDLHSELNLSSLELGDSALYFCASSVLGTNEKLFFGSGTQLSVL.